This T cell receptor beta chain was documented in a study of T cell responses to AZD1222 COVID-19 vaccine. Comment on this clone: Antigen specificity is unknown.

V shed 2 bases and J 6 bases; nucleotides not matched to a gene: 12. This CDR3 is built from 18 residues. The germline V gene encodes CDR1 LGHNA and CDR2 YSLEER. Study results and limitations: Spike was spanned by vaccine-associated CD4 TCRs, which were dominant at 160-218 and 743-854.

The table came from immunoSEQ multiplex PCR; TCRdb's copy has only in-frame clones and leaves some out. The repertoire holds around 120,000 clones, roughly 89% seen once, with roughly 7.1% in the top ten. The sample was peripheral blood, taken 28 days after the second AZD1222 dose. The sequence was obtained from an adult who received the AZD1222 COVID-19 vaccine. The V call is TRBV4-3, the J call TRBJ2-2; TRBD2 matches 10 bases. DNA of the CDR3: TGCGCCAGCAGCCAAAGACCCTACCTAGCGGGAGAGTCCGGGGAGCTGTTTTTT. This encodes CASSQRPYLAGESGELFF.